This T cell receptor beta chain was retrieved from a study of immune cell composition in non-small cell lung cancer. Normal lung sampling was at least 3 cm from the tumour, as distant as possible. Losses at the gene ends were 7 bases for V and 3 bases for J; bases not matched to a gene: 12. The germline CDR1 and CDR2 sequences are SEHNR and FQNEAQ (reference sequence). This CDR3 spans 17 amino acids. General study results and limits: Squamous carcinomas (roughly 80%) more often had tumour-associated clones >0.5% than adenocarcinomas (33%). Tumour TCR-beta clonality was not significantly tied to smoking pack-years.

In the case of this clone: Its specificity is not known.

Sequencing was performed with immunoSEQ multiplex PCR; in TCRdb, only in-frame clones are kept and a portion is missing. The sample holds some 4,900 clones, approximately 77% seen once. The receptor was derived from a human donor with non-small cell lung cancer. V usage is TRBV7-9 and J usage is TRBJ1-4; 9 nucleotides line up with TRBD1. The specimen was non-adjacent lung tissue. In DNA, the CDR3 is TGTGCCAGCAAAGAAAGGACAGGGGAGGGATCTAATGAAAAACTGTTTTTT. Encoded protein: CASKERTGEGSNEKLFF.